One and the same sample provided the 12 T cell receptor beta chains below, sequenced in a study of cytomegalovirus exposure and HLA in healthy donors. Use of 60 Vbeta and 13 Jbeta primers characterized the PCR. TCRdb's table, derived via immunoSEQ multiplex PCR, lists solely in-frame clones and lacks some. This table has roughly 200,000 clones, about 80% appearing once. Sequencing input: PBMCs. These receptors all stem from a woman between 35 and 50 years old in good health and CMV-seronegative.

The CDR3 sequence is CASSPYRPDTGELFF. In DNA, the CDR3 is TGTGCCAGCAGCCCGTACAGACCGGATACCGGGGAGCTGTTTTTT. The rearrangement uses TRBV7-2 and TRBJ2-2; no clear D. This CDR3 has 15 residues. Germline CDR1 reads SGHTA; CDR2 reads FQGNSA. Trimming pared 5 bases from V and 5 bases from J, leaving 15 bases between.

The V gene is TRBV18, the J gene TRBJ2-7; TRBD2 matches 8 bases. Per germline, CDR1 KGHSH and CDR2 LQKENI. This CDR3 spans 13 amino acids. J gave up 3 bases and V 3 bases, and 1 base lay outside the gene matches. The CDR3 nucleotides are TGTGCCAGCTCACCCGCGGGGGGCTACGAGCAGTACTTC. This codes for CASSPAGGYEQYF.

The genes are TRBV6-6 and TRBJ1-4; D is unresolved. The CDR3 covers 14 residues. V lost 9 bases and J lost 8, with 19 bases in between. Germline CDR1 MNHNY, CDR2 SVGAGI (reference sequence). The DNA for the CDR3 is TGTGCCAGAGGGTTGGAGGTCCACGAAGAAAAACTGTTTTTT. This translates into CARGLEVHEEKLFF.

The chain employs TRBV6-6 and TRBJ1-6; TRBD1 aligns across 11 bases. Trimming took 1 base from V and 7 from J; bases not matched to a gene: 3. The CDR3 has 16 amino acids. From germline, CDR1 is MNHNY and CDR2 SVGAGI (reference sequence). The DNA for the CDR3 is TGTGCCAGCAGTTACTGGGGACAGGGGGACAATTCACCCCTCCACTTT. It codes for CASSYWGQGDNSPLHF.

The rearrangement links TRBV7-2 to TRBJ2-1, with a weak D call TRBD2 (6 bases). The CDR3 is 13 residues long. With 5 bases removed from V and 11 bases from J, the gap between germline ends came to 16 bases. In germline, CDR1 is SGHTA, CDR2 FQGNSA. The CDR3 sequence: CASSLVTGSQQFF. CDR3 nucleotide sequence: TGTGCCAGCAGCCTAGTTACCGGGAGTCAGCAGTTCTTC.

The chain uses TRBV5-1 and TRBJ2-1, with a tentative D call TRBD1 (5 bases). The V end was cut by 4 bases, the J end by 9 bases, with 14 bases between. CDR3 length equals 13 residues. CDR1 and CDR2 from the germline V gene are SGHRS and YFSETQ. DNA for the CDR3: TGCGCCAGCAGCCCAAATACAGGAATTGAGCAGTTCTTC. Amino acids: CASSPNTGIEQFF.

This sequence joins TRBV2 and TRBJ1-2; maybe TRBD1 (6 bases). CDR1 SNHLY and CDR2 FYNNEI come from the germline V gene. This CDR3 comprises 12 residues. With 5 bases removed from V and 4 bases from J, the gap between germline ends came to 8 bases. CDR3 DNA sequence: TGTGCCAGCAGTCAGGACAGCTATGGCTACACCTTC. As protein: CASSQDSYGYTF.

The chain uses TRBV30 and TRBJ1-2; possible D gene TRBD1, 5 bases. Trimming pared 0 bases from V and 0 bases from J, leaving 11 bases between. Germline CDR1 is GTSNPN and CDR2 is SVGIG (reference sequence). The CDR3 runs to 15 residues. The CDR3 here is CAWSVTGDTNYGYTF. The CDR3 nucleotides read TGTGCCTGGAGTGTAACAGGCGATACTAACTATGGCTACACCTTC.

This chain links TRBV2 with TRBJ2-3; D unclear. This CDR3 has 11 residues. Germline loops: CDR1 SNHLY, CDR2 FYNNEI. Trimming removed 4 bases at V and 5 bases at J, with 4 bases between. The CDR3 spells CASSALDTQYF. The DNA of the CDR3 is TGTGCCAGCAGTGCCCTAGATACGCAGTATTTT.

The CDR3, as DNA: TGTGCCAGCAGCCCCCGGACTAGCGGGGGCGGCTATGAGCAGTTCTTC. Protein: CASSPRTSGGGYEQFF. The rearrangement links TRBV11-3 to TRBJ2-1; 13 bases map to TRBD2. Germline V gives CDR1 SGHNT, CDR2 YENEEA. Trimming cost V 5 bases and J 8 bases; bases outside gene matches: 9. The CDR3 spans 16 residues.

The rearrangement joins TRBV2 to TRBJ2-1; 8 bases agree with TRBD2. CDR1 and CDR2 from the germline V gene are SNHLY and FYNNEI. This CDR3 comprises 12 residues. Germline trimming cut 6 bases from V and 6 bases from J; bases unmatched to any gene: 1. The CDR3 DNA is TGTGCCAGCAGGGGGACTAGCAATGAGCAGTTCTTC. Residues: CASRGTSNEQFF.

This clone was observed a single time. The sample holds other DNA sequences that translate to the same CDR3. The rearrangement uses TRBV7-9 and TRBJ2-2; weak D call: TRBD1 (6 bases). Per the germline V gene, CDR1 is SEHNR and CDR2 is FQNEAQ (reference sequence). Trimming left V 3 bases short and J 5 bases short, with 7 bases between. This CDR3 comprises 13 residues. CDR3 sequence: CASSLRGTGELFF. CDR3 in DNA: TGTGCCAGCAGCTTGAGGGGGACCGGGGAGCTGTTTTTT.